This T cell receptor beta chain was identified in a study of blood T cell repertoires in COVID-19. Looking at the study overall: Samples of COVID-19 (acute and convalescent) were obtained from the United States, Italy and Spain. Sources were T cells, B-cell-depleted T cells, or PBMCs; the material itself was cDNA or gDNA.

V was clipped by 4 bases and J by 5 bases; unmatched bases: 5. Germline CDR1 is LNHDA and CDR2 is SQIVND (reference sequence). The CDR3 loop spans 16 amino acids. In the original workflow: Estimation of nucleated cell counts was performed using reference gene primer amplification. Measured with immunoSEQ multiplex PCR; TCRdb has only the in-frame clones, and not every one. That table supplies the V and J calls and clone size; D and trimming were determined from the DNA. The sample holds under 120,000 clones, over 75% seen once. The chain has TRBV19 and TRBJ2-2; 12 bases align to TRBD2. The clonotype originates from a woman older than 75 with acute or convalescent COVID-19. Sequencing used peripheral blood. The CDR3, as DNA: TGTGCCAGTAGTAGGACTAGCGGGGACTTGACCGGGGAGCTGTTTTTT. Protein sequence: CASSRTSGDLTGELFF.